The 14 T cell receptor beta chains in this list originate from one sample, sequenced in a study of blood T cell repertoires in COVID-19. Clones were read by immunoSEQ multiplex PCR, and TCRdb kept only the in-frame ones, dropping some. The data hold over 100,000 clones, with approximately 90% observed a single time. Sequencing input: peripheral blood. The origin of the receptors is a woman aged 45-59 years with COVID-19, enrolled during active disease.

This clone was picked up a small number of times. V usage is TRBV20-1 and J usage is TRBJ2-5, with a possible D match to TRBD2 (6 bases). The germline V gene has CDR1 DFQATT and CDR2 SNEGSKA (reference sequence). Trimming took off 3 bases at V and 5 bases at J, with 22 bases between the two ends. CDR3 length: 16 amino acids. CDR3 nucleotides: TGCAGTGCTAGTGGGCAGGGCCGGGAGAACCGGGAGACCCAGTACTTC. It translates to CSASGQGRENRETQYF.

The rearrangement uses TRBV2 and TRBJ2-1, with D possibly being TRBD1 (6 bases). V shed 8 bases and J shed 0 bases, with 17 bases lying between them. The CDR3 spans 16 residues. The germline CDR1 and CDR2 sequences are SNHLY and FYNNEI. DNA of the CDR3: TGTGCCAGCCAAAGGTCTGGGGGCGGCTCCTACAATGAGCAGTTCTTC. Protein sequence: CASQRSGGGSYNEQFF.

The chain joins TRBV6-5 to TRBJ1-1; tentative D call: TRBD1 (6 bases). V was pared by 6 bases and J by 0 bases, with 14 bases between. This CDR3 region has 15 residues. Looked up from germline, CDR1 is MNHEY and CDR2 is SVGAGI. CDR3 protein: CASRSQGLMNTEAFF. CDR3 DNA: TGTGCCAGCAGAAGTCAGGGGCTTATGAACACTGAAGCTTTCTTT.

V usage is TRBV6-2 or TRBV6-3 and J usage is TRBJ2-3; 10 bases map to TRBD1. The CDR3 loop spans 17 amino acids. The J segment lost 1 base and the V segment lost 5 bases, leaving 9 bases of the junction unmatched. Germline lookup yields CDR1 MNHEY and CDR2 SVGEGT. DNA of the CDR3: TGTGCCAGCAGTCTAGGACCCGGGACAGGGGGCACAGATACGCAGTATTTT. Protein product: CASSLGPGTGGTDTQYF.

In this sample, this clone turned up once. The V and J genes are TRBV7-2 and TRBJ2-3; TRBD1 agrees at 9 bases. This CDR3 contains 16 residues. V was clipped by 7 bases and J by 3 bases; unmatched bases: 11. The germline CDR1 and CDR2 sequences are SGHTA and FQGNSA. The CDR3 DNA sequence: TGTGCCAGCACCTCACAAGCGGGACAGGGAACAGATACGCAGTATTTT. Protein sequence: CASTSQAGQGTDTQYF. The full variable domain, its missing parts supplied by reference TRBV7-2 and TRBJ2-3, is GAGVSQSPSNKVTEKGKDVELRCDPISGHTALYWYRQSLGQGLEFLIYFQGNSAPDKSGLPSDRFSAERTGGSVSTLTIQRTQQEDSAVYLCASTSQAGQGTDTQYFGPGTRLTVL.

The CDR3 sequence is CASSNLDRSSTDTQYF. As DNA, the CDR3 is TGTGCCAGCTCAAATCTCGACAGGTCTAGCACAGATACGCAGTATTTT. The V call is TRBV18, the J call TRBJ2-3, with a possible D match to TRBD1 (6 bases). Between the trimmed V and J ends, which lost 5 bases and 0 bases, there was a span of 15 bases. The CDR3 runs to 16 residues. Germline V lookup: CDR1 KGHSH, CDR2 LQKENI. The complete variable domain, with remaining parts taken from reference TRBV18 and TRBJ2-3, reads NAGVMQNPRHLVRRRGQEARLRCSPMKGHSHVYWYRQLPEEGLKFMVYLQKENIIDESGMPKERFSAEFPKEGPSILRIQQVVRGDSAAYFCASSNLDRSSTDTQYFGPGTRLTVL.

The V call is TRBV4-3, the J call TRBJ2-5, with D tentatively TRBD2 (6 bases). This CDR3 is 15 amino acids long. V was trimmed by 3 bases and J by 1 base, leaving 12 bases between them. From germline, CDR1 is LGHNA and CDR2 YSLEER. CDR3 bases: TGCGCCAGCAGCCACAACCGCGGGACCCAAGAGACCCAGTACTTC. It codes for CASSHNRGTQETQYF.

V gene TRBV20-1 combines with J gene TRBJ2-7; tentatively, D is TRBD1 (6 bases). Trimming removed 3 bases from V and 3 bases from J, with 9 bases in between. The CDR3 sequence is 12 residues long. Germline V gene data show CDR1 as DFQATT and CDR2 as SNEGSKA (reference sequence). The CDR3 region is CSASYRVYEQYF. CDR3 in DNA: TGCAGTGCTAGTTACAGGGTCTACGAGCAGTACTTC.

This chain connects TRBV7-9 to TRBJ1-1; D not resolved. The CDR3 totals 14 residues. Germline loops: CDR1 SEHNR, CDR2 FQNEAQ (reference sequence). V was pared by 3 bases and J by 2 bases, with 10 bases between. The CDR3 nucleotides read TGTGCCAGCAGCTTCAATACAGTAAACACTGAAGCTTTCTTT. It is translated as CASSFNTVNTEAFF. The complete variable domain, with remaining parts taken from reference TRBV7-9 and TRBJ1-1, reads DTGVSQNPRHKITKRGQNVTFRCDPISEHNRLYWYRQTLGQGPEFLTYFQNEAQLEKSRLLSDRFSAERPKGSFSTLEIQRTEQGDSAMYLCASSFNTVNTEAFFGQGTRLTVV.

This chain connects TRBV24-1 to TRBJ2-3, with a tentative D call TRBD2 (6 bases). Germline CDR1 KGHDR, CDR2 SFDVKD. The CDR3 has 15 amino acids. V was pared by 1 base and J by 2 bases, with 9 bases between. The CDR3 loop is CATSDFSGATDTQYF. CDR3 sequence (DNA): TGTGCCACCAGTGATTTTTCGGGAGCCACAGATACGCAGTATTTT.

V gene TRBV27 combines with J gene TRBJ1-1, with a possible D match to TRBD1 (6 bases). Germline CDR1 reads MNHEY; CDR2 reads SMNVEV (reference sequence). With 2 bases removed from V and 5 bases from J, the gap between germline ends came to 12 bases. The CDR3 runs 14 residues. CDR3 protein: CASSLVDRRTEAFF. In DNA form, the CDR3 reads TGTGCCAGCAGTTTAGTCGACAGGAGGACTGAAGCTTTCTTT.

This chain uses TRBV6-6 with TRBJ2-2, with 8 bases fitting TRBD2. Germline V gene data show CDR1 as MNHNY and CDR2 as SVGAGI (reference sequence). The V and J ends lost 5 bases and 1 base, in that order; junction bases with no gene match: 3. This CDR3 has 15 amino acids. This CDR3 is CASSPTSENTGELFF. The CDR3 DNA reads TGTGCCAGCAGTCCGACTAGCGAGAACACCGGGGAGCTGTTTTTT.

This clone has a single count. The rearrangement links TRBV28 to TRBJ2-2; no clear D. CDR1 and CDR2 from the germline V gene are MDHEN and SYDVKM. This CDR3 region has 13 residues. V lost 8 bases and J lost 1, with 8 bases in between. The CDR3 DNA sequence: TGTGCCAGCGACTTGGGGAACACCGGGGAGCTGTTTTTT. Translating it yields CASDLGNTGELFF.

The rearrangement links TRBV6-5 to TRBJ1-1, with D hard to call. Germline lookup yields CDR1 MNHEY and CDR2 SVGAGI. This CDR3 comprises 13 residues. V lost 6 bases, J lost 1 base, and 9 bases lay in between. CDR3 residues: CASSRRKNTEAFF. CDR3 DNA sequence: TGTGCCAGCAGCCGCAGGAAGAACACTGAAGCTTTCTTT.